This T cell receptor beta chain was found in a study of Tregs in tolerant kidney transplant recipients. Worth noting for this clone: The antigen is undetermined.

Libraries were prepared by immunoSEQ multiplex PCR; TCRdb keeps only in-frame clonotypes and omits some of them. The sample carries about 64,000 clones, roughly 98% recorded once. Study-wide points: Validation in larger populations is needed because few patients were studied.

The sample was Tregs from blood, taken before the transplant. The TCR originated in a human donor who received a combined kidney and bone marrow transplant.

The CDR3 region is CASTGSVYGYTF. The CDR3 DNA follows: TGTGCCAGCACTGGCAGTGTCTATGGCTACACCTTC. The V call is TRBV5-8, the J call TRBJ1-2, with D unclear. Germline V gene lookup returns CDR1 SGHTS and CDR2 YDEGEE. V dropped 6 bases and J dropped 4 bases, with 10 bases sitting between them. CDR3 size: 12 residues.